This TCR beta chain was found in a study of vaccination effects on CD4 cells after COVID-19. Study in general: Under the ViraFEST assay, PBMC were stimulated with viral peptide pools so that antigen-specific CD4+ T cells expanded. Sequencing was performed afterwards.

Assay used: immunoSEQ multiplex PCR; TCRdb lists only in-frame clones, some missing. The repertoire includes tens of thousands of clones, just under 80% of them detected once, and about 4.5% sits in the top ten. Following a roughly 10-day culture, CD4+ T cells were purified. Participants got two doses of BNT162b2 or mRNA-1273 vaccine. Vaccinated recipients, who were negative for nucleocapsid antibodies, had no history of SARS-CoV-2 infection. The authors replaced half the medium with IL-2 medium on days 3 and 7. This clone has a handful of counts. Its target is not known. Trimming removed 1 base at V and 3 bases at J, with 8 bases between. Germline CDR1 is SGHAT and CDR2 is FQNNGV. The CDR3 covers 14 residues.

The chain carries TRBV11-2 and TRBJ2-3; no clear D. This sample comprised CD4+ T cells from PBMCs cultured without peptide, obtained after COVID-19 vaccination. The origin of this receptor is a human donor who received a COVID-19 vaccine. This CDR3 reads CASSLVFPTDTQYF. The CDR3 DNA follows: TGTGCCAGCAGCTTAGTTTTCCCTACAGATACGCAGTATTTT.